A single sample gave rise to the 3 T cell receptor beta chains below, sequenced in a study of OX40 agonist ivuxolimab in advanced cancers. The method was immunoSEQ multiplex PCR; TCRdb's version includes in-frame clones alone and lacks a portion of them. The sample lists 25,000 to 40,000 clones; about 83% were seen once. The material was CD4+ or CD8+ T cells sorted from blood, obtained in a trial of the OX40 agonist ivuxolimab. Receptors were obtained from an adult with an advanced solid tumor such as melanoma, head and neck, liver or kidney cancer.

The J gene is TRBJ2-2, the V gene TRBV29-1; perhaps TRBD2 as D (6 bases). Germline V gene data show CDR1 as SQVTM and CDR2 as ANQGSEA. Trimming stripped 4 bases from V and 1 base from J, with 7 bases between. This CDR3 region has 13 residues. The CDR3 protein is CSVAGGNTGELFF. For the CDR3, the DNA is TGCAGCGTTGCCGGGGGGAACACCGGGGAGCTGTTTTTT.

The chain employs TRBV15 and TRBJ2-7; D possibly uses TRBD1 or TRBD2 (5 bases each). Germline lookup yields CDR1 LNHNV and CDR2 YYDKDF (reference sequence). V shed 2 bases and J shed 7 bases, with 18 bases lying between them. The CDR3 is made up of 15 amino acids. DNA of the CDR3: TGTGCCACCAGCAGAATCCCTCGGTTGGGGGAAGAGCAGTACTTC. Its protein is CATSRIPRLGEEQYF.

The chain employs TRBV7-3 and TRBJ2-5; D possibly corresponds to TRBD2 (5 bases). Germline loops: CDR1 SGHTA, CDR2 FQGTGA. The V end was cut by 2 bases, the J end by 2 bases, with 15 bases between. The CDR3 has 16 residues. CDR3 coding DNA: TGTGCCAGCAGCTTACCCCTTCGGGATTCTCAAGAGACCCAGTACTTC. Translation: CASSLPLRDSQETQYF.